This TCR beta chain was profiled in a study of beta chain features in type 1 diabetes. The CDR3 has 16 residues. The V gene's germline CDR1 is SGDLS and CDR2 YYNGEE. V gave up 0 bases and J gave up 0 bases, with 11 bases separating them. Expressed TCRB transcripts were sequenced because the isolated RNA had all been reverse transcribed beforehand. Assay: immunoSEQ multiplex PCR; the TCRdb copy retains only in-frame clones and omits some. There are about 400,000 clones in the sample; 10% to 15% occur only once, and around 0.0099% lies in the top ten. Study-wide points: The similarity of naive, central memory and Treg TCRB repertoires appeared greater among patients than among healthy donors. Shorter TCRB CDR3s, moderately but significantly so, marked every one of the four CD4+ subsets in Type 1 diabetes patients. Possible PCR preference for shorter templates applied equally to patients and controls.

This clone came up a few times. Antigen unknown. The TCR originated in a woman under 30 with type 1 diabetes. This chain joins TRBV9 and TRBJ2-3, with a weak D call TRBD2 (6 bases). Sample: naive CD4+ T cells from blood. In nucleotides, the CDR3 is TGTGCCAGCAGCGTAGTAGCGGCGGCTAGCACAGATACGCAGTATTTT. Its translation is CASSVVAAASTDTQYF.